This TCR beta chain was retrieved from a study of blood T cell repertoires in COVID-19. About the study: Some COVID-19 samples were acute and others convalescent; all came from the United States, Italy and Spain. PBMCs, B-cell-depleted T cells, or T cells provided the cDNA or gDNA that made up the material.

The CDR3 totals 15 residues. The V and J ends lost 4 bases and 2 bases, in that order; junction bases with no gene match: 6. Germline loops: CDR1 SGHRS, CDR2 YFSETQ. Data came from immunoSEQ multiplex PCR; TCRdb stores just in-frame clones and leaves some out. The sample contains 95,000 to 150,000 clones, 65% to 90% of which appear only once. The sample taken for sequencing was peripheral blood. The rearrangement links TRBV5-1 to TRBJ1-1, with 9 nucleotides matching TRBD1. The receptor comes from a man older than 75 with active or convalescent COVID-19. Here the CDR3 reads CASSGTTGGNTEAFF. In DNA, the CDR3 is TGCGCCAGCAGCGGGACGACAGGGGGAAACACTGAAGCTTTCTTT.